Presented here are 25 T cell receptor beta chains from one specimen sequenced in a study of shared clonotypes between healthy human individuals. Profiling relied on immunoSEQ multiplex PCR, and the TCRdb table lists in-frame clones only, not all of them. The sample lists millions of clones; 85% to 95% were seen once. Sequencing was done on a sample of naive CD4+ T cells from PBMCs. Subset of the sample: CD45RA+ positively selected. The receptors stem from a man aged 18 to 29 in good health. Some clones in this sample may be carry-over from other donors' samples.

V is TRBV7-3 and J is TRBJ1-1, with D unresolved. Trimming pared 4 bases from V and 6 bases from J, leaving 12 bases between. Germline-derived CDR1 and CDR2 are SGHTA and FQGTGA. The CDR3 has 13 amino acids. The CDR3 loop reads CASSSSLTAEAFF. The CDR3 DNA sequence: TGTGCCAGCAGCTCAAGCCTAACAGCTGAAGCTTTCTTT.

The V call is TRBV11-2, the J call TRBJ2-6; maybe TRBD1 (5 bases). Between the trimmed V and J ends, which lost 4 bases and 9 bases, there was a span of 10 bases. The CDR3 extends over 13 amino acids. CDR1 and CDR2 (germline): SGHAT, FQNNGV. The DNA for the CDR3 is TGTGCCAGCAGCTCCGAAAGGGGCAACGTCCTGACTTTC. Protein sequence: CASSSERGNVLTF.

This chain uses TRBV25-1 with TRBJ1-2; 8 bases are shared with TRBD1. Germline CDR1 is MGHDK and CDR2 is SYGVNS. The J segment lost 4 bases and the V segment lost 4 bases, leaving 17 bases of the junction unmatched. The CDR3 sequence is 18 residues long. CDR3 DNA sequence: TGTGCCAGCAGTGGGCGCCAGGGGGCGATTGGGAAGTCCTATGGCTACACCTTC. Protein: CASSGRQGAIGKSYGYTF.

The V and J genes are TRBV6-1 and TRBJ1-4; unclear D gene. V shed 2 bases and J shed 7 bases, with 17 bases lying between them. Germline assignment: CDR1 MNHNS and CDR2 SASEGT. The CDR3 is made up of 16 amino acids. Here the CDR3 reads CASSEFGQAEGEKLFF. The DNA of the CDR3 is TGTGCCAGCAGTGAATTCGGGCAGGCCGAAGGTGAAAAACTGTTTTTT.

V usage is TRBV7-3 and J usage is TRBJ2-1; TRBD2 matches at 12 bases. The CDR3 spans 17 residues. Germline loops: CDR1 SGHTA, CDR2 FQGTGA. The J segment lost 8 bases and the V segment lost 3 bases, leaving 11 bases of the junction unmatched. The CDR3 sequence: CASSFSSTSGSRDEQFF. For the CDR3, the DNA is TGTGCCAGCAGCTTTTCCTCGACTAGCGGGAGTAGGGATGAGCAGTTCTTC.

The chain carries TRBV5-5 and TRBJ1-2; no clear D gene. The CDR3 totals 13 residues. Germline V gene sequence: CDR1 SGHKS, CDR2 YYEKEE (reference sequence). Trimming removed 0 bases from V and 8 bases from J, with 11 bases in between. The chain's CDR3 is CASSLARKEGYTF. CDR3 bases: TGTGCCAGCAGCTTGGCAAGGAAAGAAGGCTACACCTTC.

This rearrangement joins TRBV5-1 to TRBJ1-4; D is undetermined. V lost 2 bases and J 3 bases, leaving 8 bases between the germline ends. Germline values: CDR1 SGHRS, CDR2 YFSETQ. The CDR3 is 14 residues long. The CDR3 protein is CASSFGPSNEKLFF. DNA of the CDR3: TGCGCCAGCAGCTTCGGACCCTCTAATGAAAAACTGTTTTTT.

This chain links TRBV7-2 with TRBJ1-2; the D is unclear. CDR1 and CDR2 (germline): SGHTA, FQGNSA. The V end was cut by 7 bases, the J end by 6 bases, with 15 bases between. The CDR3 contains 13 residues. CDR3 sequence reads: CASTPRQAHGYTF. The CDR3 DNA reads as TGTGCCAGCACCCCGCGCCAGGCCCATGGCTACACCTTC.

The chain links TRBV6-1 to TRBJ1-4; unclear D gene. Germline V gives CDR1 MNHNS, CDR2 SASEGT. V was trimmed by 4 bases and J by 8 bases, leaving 14 bases between them. The CDR3 has 14 amino acids. The CDR3: CASSVDRGSEKLFF. In nucleotides, the CDR3 is TGTGCCAGCAGTGTGGACCGCGGGTCCGAAAAACTGTTTTTT.

The J gene is TRBJ1-5, the V gene TRBV15; weak D call: TRBD1 (5 bases). Germline V gene data show CDR1 as LNHNV and CDR2 as YYDKDF (reference sequence). The V gene lost 5 bases and the J gene lost 4 bases, with 12 bases spanning the gap. CDR3 length equals 14 residues. CDR3 coding DNA: TGTGCCACCAGCGGTCAGGGTGGGAATCAGCCCCAGCATTTT. Protein product: CATSGQGGNQPQHF.

The chain combines TRBV6-5 with TRBJ2-3; 7 nucleotides line up with TRBD2. The V gene end was trimmed by 10 bases and the J gene end by 1 base; junction bases not matched to a gene: 8. CDR1 and CDR2 from the germline V gene are MNHEY and SVGAGI. The CDR3 is 14 amino acids. CDR3 sequence: CATHGAGGTDTQYF. DNA for the CDR3: TGTGCCACCCACGGGGCGGGAGGCACAGATACGCAGTATTTT.

The chain is built from TRBV6-1 and TRBJ1-2, with D perhaps matching TRBD1 (5 bases). The CDR3 is 12 amino acids. The germline CDR1 and CDR2 sequences are MNHNS and SASEGT. V lost 6 bases and J 6 bases, leaving 11 bases between the germline ends. CDR3 sequence: CASSVRGNGYTF. CDR3 coding DNA: TGTGCCAGCAGCGTGAGGGGTAATGGCTACACCTTC.

V gene TRBV18 combines with J gene TRBJ2-1; the D call may be TRBD1 or TRBD2 (6 bases each). V dropped 4 bases and J dropped 0 bases, with 16 bases sitting between them. This CDR3 spans 17 amino acids. Germline loops: CDR1 KGHSH, CDR2 LQKENI. CDR3 loop: CASSRELGGNSYNEQFF. CDR3 in DNA: TGTGCCAGCTCACGCGAGTTGGGGGGCAACTCCTACAATGAGCAGTTCTTC.

The rearrangement uses TRBV5-1 and TRBJ2-5; D assignment may be TRBD1 or TRBD2 (5 bases each). This CDR3 contains 14 residues. With 7 bases removed from V and 2 bases from J, the gap between germline ends came to 15 bases. Germline V lookup: CDR1 SGHRS, CDR2 YFSETQ. CDR3 bases: TGCGCCAGCGCTGCTGGGGGTACACAAGAGACCCAGTACTTC. Protein sequence: CASAAGGTQETQYF.

This clone has a single count. This chain links TRBV5-1 with TRBJ2-7; the D call may be TRBD1 or TRBD2 (5 bases each). The V end lost 2 bases, the J end lost 6 bases, and 15 bases lay between the germline ends. Germline-derived CDR1 and CDR2 are SGHRS and YFSETQ. This CDR3 region has 14 residues. The CDR3 DNA reads as TGCGCCAGCAGCTTATTCGGCAGGGCGGGCGAGCAGTACTTC. Encoded protein: CASSLFGRAGEQYF.

The J gene is TRBJ2-2, the V gene TRBV18; D ambiguous. The V end was cut by 4 bases, the J end by 0 bases, with 3 bases between. The length of the CDR3 is 13 residues. The germline V gene encodes CDR1 KGHSH and CDR2 LQKENI. Here the CDR3 reads CASSLANTGELFF. DNA of the CDR3: TGTGCCAGCTCACTGGCGAACACCGGGGAGCTGTTTTTT. The full variable domain, its missing parts supplied by reference TRBV18 and TRBJ2-2, is NAGVMQNPRHLVRRRGQEARLRCSPMKGHSHVYWYRQLPEEGLKFMVYLQKENIIDESGMPKERFSAEFPKEGPSILRIQQVVRGDSAAYFCASSLANTGELFFGEGSRLTVL.

This clone has just one count. This rearrangement joins TRBV7-3 to TRBJ1-6; D possibly corresponds to TRBD1 (6 bases). Germline V gene sequence: CDR1 SGHTA, CDR2 FQGTGA. This CDR3 comprises 15 residues. Between the trimmed V and J ends, which lost 5 bases and 6 bases, there was a span of 14 bases. The CDR3, as DNA: TGTGCCAGCAGCCACGCTGCAGGGGTTAATTCACCCCTCCACTTT. Protein product: CASSHAAGVNSPLHF.

This clone was seen just once. This chain uses TRBV5-4 with TRBJ2-7, with TRBD2 matching over 7 bases. The CDR3 loop spans 15 amino acids. The junction had 13 bases not matched to a gene; V was cut back by 5 bases and J by 5 bases. Germline V CDR1 and CDR2: SGHNT, YYREEE (reference sequence). This chain's CDR3 is CASSDGAGVGHEQYF. Written as DNA, the CDR3 is TGTGCCAGCAGTGACGGGGCGGGGGTAGGCCACGAGCAGTACTTC.

The chain couples TRBV6-6 to TRBJ2-7, with a tentative D call TRBD1 (5 bases). From germline, CDR1 is MNHNY and CDR2 SVGAGI (reference sequence). With 7 bases removed from V and 2 bases from J, the gap between germline ends came to 15 bases. This CDR3 contains 14 residues. The CDR3 DNA reads as TGTGCCAGCACTACCCGACAGTCTACCTACGAGCAGTACTTC. It yields the protein CASTTRQSTYEQYF.

The rearrangement links TRBV6-5 to TRBJ2-7, with TRBD1 identical over 9 bases. The CDR3 totals 14 residues. CDR1 and CDR2 from the germline V gene are MNHEY and SVGAGI. J lost 12 bases, V lost 5 bases, and 14 bases had no gene match. CDR3 protein: CASSPPGQGSLLYF. The CDR3 DNA sequence: TGTGCCAGCAGTCCACCGGGACAGGGAAGTTTATTGTACTTC.

The V and J genes are TRBV6-5 and TRBJ1-1; D is uncertain. The CDR3 runs 14 residues. CDR1 and CDR2 (germline): MNHEY, SVGAGI. Trimming removed 4 bases at V and 1 base at J, with 10 bases between. The CDR3 nucleotides are TGTGCCAGCAGTTTGTATGGTACGAACACTGAAGCTTTCTTT. This gives the protein CASSLYGTNTEAFF.

V and J are TRBV27 and TRBJ2-7; 7 bases are shared with TRBD1. Germline V gene lookup returns CDR1 MNHEY and CDR2 SMNVEV (reference sequence). The CDR3 extends over 17 amino acids. V lost 3 bases to trimming and J lost 2 bases; unmatched junction nucleotides: 13. Here the CDR3 DNA reads TGTGCCAGCAGTTTCATACCGGGACAGAGACTGCCCTACGAGCAGTACTTC. The encoded protein is CASSFIPGQRLPYEQYF.

The chain employs TRBV2 and TRBJ2-5, with 8 nucleotides matching TRBD1. This CDR3 is built from 14 residues. Germline assignment: CDR1 SNHLY and CDR2 FYNNEI. The V and J ends lost 4 bases and 5 bases, in that order; junction bases with no gene match: 6. The CDR3 coding sequence is TGTGCCAGCAGTGTAGCCAGGGGGCGTGAGACCCAGTACTTC. Its translation: CASSVARGRETQYF.

The rearrangement links TRBV11-2 to TRBJ2-2; 7 nucleotides match TRBD2. In germline, CDR1 is SGHAT, CDR2 FQNNGV. This CDR3 has 13 amino acids. V shed 5 bases, J shed 8 bases, and the junction held 5 bases outside the gene matches. CDR3 loop: CASSPTGGGELFF. The CDR3 DNA reads as TGTGCCAGCAGCCCTACGGGGGGAGGGGAGCTGTTTTTT.

V gene TRBV19 combines with J gene TRBJ1-5; TRBD1 is a possible D gene (6 bases). This CDR3 contains 14 residues. The germline V and J ends were trimmed by 5 bases and 7 bases, with 15 bases remaining between them. Germline V gives CDR1 LNHDA, CDR2 SQIVND (reference sequence). For the CDR3, the DNA is TGTGCCAGTAGTCAGGGGCATTGGGAACAGCCCCAGCATTTT. It translates to CASSQGHWEQPQHF.